The 26 T cell receptor beta chains reported below all come from one sample, sequenced in a study of beta chain features in type 1 diabetes. Every isolated RNA sample was fully reverse transcribed, so sequencing captured expressed TCRB transcripts. The table came from immunoSEQ multiplex PCR; TCRdb's copy has only in-frame clones and leaves some out. This sample carries hundreds of thousands of clones, roughly 13% of them seen once, and the ten largest clones take approximately 0.015%. The sequenced sample was naive CD4+ T cells from blood. The receptors shown here come from a man younger than 35 in good health.

The rearrangement uses TRBV5-6 and TRBJ1-2, with 10 nucleotides matching TRBD1. V shed 3 bases, J shed 4 bases, and the junction held 9 bases outside the gene matches. This CDR3 has 16 residues. From germline, CDR1 is SGHDT and CDR2 YYEEEE. DNA for the CDR3: TGTGCCAGCAGCTCGTACGGGACAGGGGAATCCTATGGCTACACCTTC. It is translated as CASSSYGTGESYGYTF.

This clone was detected a few times. This chain joins TRBV7-2 and TRBJ2-1; TRBD2 agrees at 13 bases. With V trimmed by 1 base and J by 4 bases, 4 bases remained unmatched. Germline V CDR1 and CDR2: SGHTA, FQGNSA. CDR3 length: 17 residues. The DNA for the CDR3 is TGTGCCAGCAGCTTAGGGGGACTAGCGGGGCAGTACAATGAGCAGTTCTTC. It is translated as CASSLGGLAGQYNEQFF.

This clone was observed a handful of times. The CDR3 spells CATSAGTGHFEQYF. DNA for the CDR3: TGTGCCACCAGCGCCGGGACAGGGCATTTCGAGCAGTACTTC. The chain links TRBV15 to TRBJ2-7; TRBD1 aligns across 9 bases. The CDR3 contains 14 residues. Germline assignment: CDR1 LNHNV and CDR2 YYDKDF (reference sequence). The ends lost 5 bases at V and 6 bases at J; junction bases unmatched: 8.

This clone has a handful of counts. The CDR3 bases are TGTGCTAGTGGTTCGGACAGGGGGCCAACGACTGAAGCTTTCTTT. It codes for CASGSDRGPTTEAFF. The rearrangement links TRBV12-5 to TRBJ1-1; 11 positions agree with TRBD1. Germline loops: CDR1 LGHNT, CDR2 FRNRAP. The CDR3 consists of 15 residues. The junction had 6 bases not matched to a gene; V was cut back by 4 bases and J by 5 bases.

This clone turned up a few times. The CDR3 DNA is TGTGCCAGCAGTGAATTGAGGTCTAGCAATCAGCCCCAGCATTTT. Amino acids: CASSELRSSNQPQHF. This sequence joins TRBV2 and TRBJ1-5; D remains unclear. V lost 2 bases to trimming and J lost 0 bases, with 8 bases between them. The CDR3 runs to 15 residues. Looked up from germline, CDR1 is SNHLY and CDR2 is FYNNEI.

This clone was observed many times. The chain links TRBV30 to TRBJ1-6; D not resolved. The CDR3 length is 13 residues. V lost 3 bases, J lost 6 bases, and 9 bases lay in between. Germline values: CDR1 GTSNPN, CDR2 SVGIG (reference sequence). The CDR3: CAWRIGGNSPLHF. CDR3 coding DNA: TGTGCCTGGAGGATTGGAGGTAATTCACCCCTCCACTTT.

This clone was seen a few times. The rearrangement links TRBV7-3 to TRBJ2-1, with 13 bases fitting TRBD2. V was pared by 5 bases and J by 6 bases, with 4 bases of the junction left unmatched. This CDR3 has 15 amino acids. Germline lookup yields CDR1 SGHTA and CDR2 FQGTGA. Here the CDR3 reads CASSVLAGGPNEQFF. CDR3 bases: TGTGCCAGCAGCGTACTAGCGGGAGGGCCCAATGAGCAGTTCTTC.

This clone has only a few counts. This sequence joins TRBV4-3 and TRBJ1-4, with no clear D. From germline, CDR1 is LGHNA and CDR2 YSLEER. V lost 0 bases to trimming and J lost 7 bases, with 12 bases between them. The CDR3 is 15 amino acids. CDR3 region: CASSQDPGMGEKLFF. CDR3 DNA: TGCGCCAGCAGCCAAGATCCGGGGATGGGTGAAAAACTGTTTTTT.

In its sample, this clone was seen a few times. This chain uses TRBV30 with TRBJ1-5, with TRBD1 as a possible D gene (5 bases). Deletions cut 2 bases from V and 3 bases from J, with 11 bases between. This CDR3 region has 14 residues. Germline V gene sequence: CDR1 GTSNPN, CDR2 SVGIG (reference sequence). The CDR3 spells CAWSWNRINQPQHF. DNA of the CDR3: TGTGCCTGGAGTTGGAACAGGATCAATCAGCCCCAGCATTTT.

This clone was seen a few times. The rearrangement uses TRBV5-1 and TRBJ2-3; D possibly corresponds to TRBD1 (6 bases). The CDR3 spans 16 residues. Trimming removed 0 bases at V and 0 bases at J, with 11 bases between. Germline V gene data show CDR1 as SGHRS and CDR2 as YFSETQ. CDR3 bases: TGCGCCAGCAGCTTGGAGGCCAGGGGAAGCACAGATACGCAGTATTTT. This encodes CASSLEARGSTDTQYF.

J is TRBJ2-6 and V is TRBV29-1; D possibly corresponds to TRBD1 (5 bases). The CDR3 is 16 residues long. The germline CDR1 and CDR2 sequences are SQVTM and ANQGSEA. Trimming removed 7 bases at V and 0 bases at J, with 16 bases between. The CDR3 loop reads CSAAQDVDSGANVLTF. The CDR3 DNA reads TGCAGCGCCGCACAGGATGTGGACTCTGGGGCCAACGTCCTGACTTTC. Supplemented by reference TRBV29-1 and TRBJ2-6, the full variable domain reads SAVISQKPSRDICQRGTSLTIQCQVDSQVTMMFWYRQQPGQSLTLIATANQGSEATYESGFVIDKFPISRPNLTFSTLTVSNMSPEDSSIYLCSAAQDVDSGANVLTFGAGSRLTVL.

V usage is TRBV5-1 and J usage is TRBJ2-5, with 8 bases fitting TRBD2. In germline, CDR1 is SGHRS, CDR2 YFSETQ. The CDR3 is made up of 15 amino acids. J lost 4 bases, V lost 3 bases, and 8 bases had no gene match. In nucleotides, the CDR3 is TGCGCCAGCAGCTCCAATAGCGGGATCGGAGAGACCCAGTACTTC. This gives the protein CASSSNSGIGETQYF.

The chain carries TRBV5-1 and TRBJ2-2; 7 bases fit TRBD1. Germline CDR1 and CDR2: SGHRS and YFSETQ. The CDR3 runs to 18 residues. Trimming removed 4 bases from V and 0 bases from J; junction bases left unmatched: 12. CDR3 in DNA: TGCGCCAGCAGCCACCAACGGACAGGCAAATCGAACACCGGGGAGCTGTTTTTT. Its protein is CASSHQRTGKSNTGELFF.

There are a few counts of this clone. The CDR3 DNA reads as TGTGCCAGCAGCTTAGGAGCATTCACTGAAGCTTTCTTT. This codes for CASSLGAFTEAFF. The chain combines TRBV7-9 with TRBJ1-1; D not resolved. Germline V gene sequence: CDR1 SEHNR, CDR2 FQNEAQ (reference sequence). This CDR3 region has 13 residues. Trimming removed 1 base at V and 4 bases at J, with 7 bases between.

The CDR3 loop is CSVLGLAGASYEQYF. The DNA for the CDR3 is TGCAGCGTTCTGGGACTAGCGGGAGCATCCTACGAGCAGTACTTC. The chain has TRBV29-1 and TRBJ2-7; 14 bases line up with TRBD2. Germline V CDR1 and CDR2: SQVTM, ANQGSEA. V lost 5 bases and J lost 1; bases outside the gene matches: 4. This CDR3 region has 15 residues.

The gene calls are TRBV7-2 and TRBJ2-5, with no clear D. The CDR3 is 13 residues long. V was trimmed by 4 bases and J by 7 bases, leaving 13 bases between them. CDR1 is SGHTA and CDR2 is FQGNSA in the germline V gene. CDR3: CASSSTASGTQYF. For the CDR3, the DNA is TGTGCCAGCAGCTCTACGGCCTCGGGGACCCAGTACTTC.

This chain connects TRBV7-2 to TRBJ1-5; D remains ambiguous. Germline V gives CDR1 SGHTA, CDR2 FQGNSA. CDR3 length: 14 residues. The ends were cut back, 3 bases at V and 4 bases at J, with 10 bases in the middle. CDR3 loop: CASSFYEGNQPQHF. The CDR3 bases are TGTGCCAGCAGCTTTTACGAGGGTAATCAGCCCCAGCATTTT.

A note on this clone: An end of the junction does not agree with germline; a read error may underlie this. This chain uses TRBV6-6 with TRBJ1-2, with 9 bases lining up with TRBD1. Germline V lookup: CDR1 MNHNY, CDR2 SVGAGI (reference sequence). The CDR3 has 15 residues. In nucleotides, the CDR3 is TGTGCCAGCAGTTTATCGGACAGGGGAACAGGTCATAGTCGGTTC. This encodes CASSLSDRGTGHSRF.

This clone came up a few times. This rearrangement joins TRBV6-5 to TRBJ2-2; D is uncertain. V was shortened by 0 bases and J by 2 bases, with 7 bases between the two germline ends. This CDR3 is built from 15 residues. CDR1 MNHEY and CDR2 SVGAGI come from the germline V gene. CDR3 residues: CASSYSTANTGELFF. CDR3 DNA sequence: TGTGCCAGCAGTTACTCCACAGCCAACACCGGGGAGCTGTTTTTT.

The chain joins TRBV5-1 to TRBJ2-3; unclear D gene. CDR1 and CDR2 (germline): SGHRS, YFSETQ. This CDR3 is 15 amino acids long. With 0 bases removed from V and 2 bases from J, the gap between germline ends came to 10 bases. CDR3 protein: CASSLAGRFTDTQYF. CDR3 DNA sequence: TGCGCCAGCAGCTTGGCAGGCAGATTCACAGATACGCAGTATTTT.

The chain employs TRBV6-6 and TRBJ2-1, with 8 bases that match TRBD2. The CDR3 contains 16 residues. The germline V gene has CDR1 MNHNY and CDR2 SVGAGI (reference sequence). V lost 6 bases and J lost 7; bases outside the gene matches: 14. CDR3 sequence reads: CASRGPGVSGVNEQFF. CDR3 DNA: TGTGCCAGCAGGGGGCCCGGGGTTAGCGGGGTGAATGAGCAGTTCTTC.

Only one count was recorded for this clone. The chain is built from TRBV7-3 and TRBJ2-2; D not certain. Trimming removed 2 bases at V and 1 base at J, with 5 bases between. CDR3 length equals 14 residues. Germline V CDR1 and CDR2: SGHTA, FQGTGA. The CDR3 protein is CASSLAGNTGELFF. The DNA of the CDR3 is TGTGCCAGCAGCTTAGCAGGGAACACCGGGGAGCTGTTTTTT.

V gene TRBV6-1 combines with J gene TRBJ2-1; D is possibly TRBD2 (5 bases). Germline CDR1 is MNHNS and CDR2 is SASEGT. The CDR3 is 13 amino acids. The V end lost 2 bases, the J end lost 9 bases, and 11 bases lay between the germline ends. CDR3 nucleotide sequence: TGTGCCAGCAGTGAAAGGAGGCTCGCTGAGCAGTTCTTC. Encoded protein: CASSERRLAEQFF.

The chain recombines TRBV28 with TRBJ1-5; TRBD1 aligns across 10 bases. From germline, CDR1 is MDHEN and CDR2 SYDVKM. The CDR3 length is 15 residues. The ends lost 2 bases at V and 7 bases at J; junction bases unmatched: 5. CDR3 bases: TGTGCCAGCAGTTTAGACAGGGGGCGAGGGCAGCCCCAGCATTTT. This translates into CASSLDRGRGQPQHF.

This chain uses TRBV19 with TRBJ1-5, with D hard to call. From germline, CDR1 is LNHDA and CDR2 SQIVND (reference sequence). The V and J ends lost 5 bases and 9 bases respectively, with 17 bases between them. The CDR3 extends over 14 amino acids. The CDR3 DNA reads TGTGCCAGTAGTGTCCCGGAGGGAAGGGTGCCCCAGCATTTT. Protein: CASSVPEGRVPQHF. Supplemented by reference TRBV19 and TRBJ1-5, the full variable domain reads DGGITQSPKYLFRKEGQNVTLSCEQNLNHDAMYWYRQDPGQGLRLIYYSQIVNDFQKGDIAEGYSVSREKKESFPLTVTSAQKNPTAFYLCASSVPEGRVPQHFGDGTRLSIL.

The gene calls are TRBV7-8 and TRBJ2-1, with 10 bases aligning to TRBD2. CDR1 and CDR2 from the germline V gene are SGHVS and FQNEAQ. After removal of 6 bases from V and 3 bases from J, the junction contained 5 bases not matched to a gene. The CDR3 loop spans 15 amino acids. The CDR3 sequence is CASRWTSGDYNEQFF. DNA of the CDR3: TGTGCCAGCAGGTGGACTAGCGGAGACTACAATGAGCAGTTCTTC. Filled out from reference TRBV7-8 and TRBJ2-1, the complete variable domain reads GAGVSQSPRYKVAKRGQDVALRCDPISGHVSLFWYQQALGQGPEFLTYFQNEAQLDKSGLPSDRFFAERPEGSVSTLKIQRTQQEDSAVYLCASRWTSGDYNEQFFGPGTRLTVL.